This T cell receptor beta chain emerged from a study of shared clonotypes between healthy human individuals. Study conclusions and caveats: Naive subsets generally exceeded memory subsets in estimated richness.

Donors were Caucasian adults residing in Nashville, Tennessee, USA. Comment on this clone: The antigen is undetermined.

Sorted-subset replicate PCR reactions were performed with approximately 200 ng DNA, corresponding to tens of thousands of T cell genomes. Sequencing was performed with immunoSEQ multiplex PCR; in TCRdb, only in-frame clones are kept and a portion is missing. The sample yields 850,000 to 1,200,000 clones, 65% to 75% seen once. Germline V gene sequence: CDR1 SGHAT, CDR2 FQNNGV. V was shortened by 0 bases and J by 11 bases, with 13 bases between the two germline ends. This CDR3 is built from 13 residues. This sequence was found in a man aged 18 to 30 in good health. Sequenced material: memory CD4+ T cells sorted from blood. Subset given: CD45RA-negative fraction. The chain links TRBV11-2 to TRBJ2-5; D gene uncertain. Here the CDR3 DNA reads TGTGCCAGCAGCTTAGACCCTGGGTACCAGCAGTACTTC. This sequence encodes CASSLDPGYQQYF.